What follows are 26 T cell receptor beta chains derived from one specimen sequenced in a study of shared clonotypes between healthy human individuals. The table came from immunoSEQ multiplex PCR; TCRdb's copy has only in-frame clones and leaves some out. The data contain roughly 720,000 clones, roughly 88% of them singletons. The sequenced sample consisted of memory CD8+ T cells from PBMCs. Sample subset: CD45RO+ cells pooled with CCR7-negative TemRA cells. These receptors originate from a man between 18 and 29 years old in good health. Some clones in this sample may be carry-over from other donors' samples.

This chain links TRBV5-4 with TRBJ2-4, with D unclear. This CDR3 contains 12 residues. V was pared by 2 bases and J by 6 bases, with 6 bases between. Germline V lookup: CDR1 SGHNT, CDR2 YYREEE (reference sequence). The CDR3 DNA reads TGTGCCAGCAGCTTCAATGGAAACATTCAGTACTTC. Residues: CASSFNGNIQYF.

The rearrangement links TRBV5-1 to TRBJ2-7, with D possibly matching TRBD2 (5 bases). The germline gives CDR1 SGHRS, CDR2 YFSETQ. V lost 2 bases to trimming and J lost 7 bases, with 10 bases between them. The CDR3 spans 12 residues. CDR3 coding DNA: TGCGCCAGCAGCTTCTTGACGGGGGAGCAGTACTTC. Translated, it gives CASSFLTGEQYF.

The chain links TRBV27 to TRBJ2-1; D is unclear. V dropped 2 bases and J dropped 9 bases, with 5 bases sitting between them. CDR1 and CDR2 from the germline V gene are MNHEY and SMNVEV (reference sequence). This CDR3 is built from 11 residues. This CDR3 is CASSLVPEQFF. The CDR3 coding sequence is TGTGCCAGCAGTTTAGTACCTGAGCAGTTCTTC.

This chain joins TRBV27 and TRBJ2-1; D is uncertain. Trimming removed 5 bases from V and 4 bases from J, with 9 bases in between. The CDR3 sequence is 13 residues long. CDR1 and CDR2 from the germline V gene are MNHEY and SMNVEV (reference sequence). The CDR3 protein is CASSTSGYNEQFF. The CDR3, as DNA: TGTGCCAGCAGTACATCAGGTTACAATGAGCAGTTCTTC.

This clone was found a few times. The genes are TRBV5-1 and TRBJ2-7; no definite D call. CDR1 and CDR2 from the germline V gene are SGHRS and YFSETQ. The ends were cut back, 4 bases at V and 4 bases at J, with 6 bases in the middle. The CDR3 runs to 11 residues. In DNA, the CDR3 is TGCGCCAGCAGCAACAATTACGAGCAGTACTTC. Amino acids: CASSNNYEQYF.

As to this clone: Other DNA variants within this sample encode the same CDR3. The chain recombines TRBV5-6 with TRBJ1-3, with D unresolved. The germline CDR1 and CDR2 sequences are SGHDT and YYEEEE. This CDR3 region has 15 residues. Trimming took off 4 bases at V and 0 bases at J, with 11 bases between the two ends. The CDR3 here is CASSLDGYSGNTIYF. The CDR3 DNA reads as TGTGCCAGCAGCCTGGACGGCTACTCTGGAAACACCATATATTTT.

V gene TRBV6-1 combines with J gene TRBJ1-1, with a tentative D call TRBD1 (5 bases). CDR3 length: 13 amino acids. The germline gives CDR1 MNHNS, CDR2 SASEGT. V was cut by 4 bases and J by 11 bases, with 17 bases left in between. CDR3 protein: CASSVLGVDEAFF. The CDR3 DNA sequence: TGTGCCAGCAGTGTTTTGGGGGTGGATGAGGCTTTCTTT.

This clone was seen more than once but under ten times. The gene calls are TRBV7-3 and TRBJ2-7; tentative D call: TRBD2 (6 bases). V lost 5 bases, J lost 6 bases, and 14 bases lay in between. This CDR3 has 13 amino acids. CDR1 is SGHTA, CDR2 FQGTGA, per germline. Written as DNA, the CDR3 is TGTGCCAGCAGCCCCGGGACTCCTGGCGAGCAGTACTTC. Encoded protein: CASSPGTPGEQYF.

The rearrangement uses TRBV25-1 and TRBJ2-2, with a possible D match to TRBD2 (6 bases). V lost 4 bases, J lost 6 bases, and 18 bases lay in between. Looked up from germline, CDR1 is MGHDK and CDR2 is SYGVNS. CDR3 length equals 16 residues. The CDR3 sequence is CASSGTEVEGAGELFF. The DNA of the CDR3 is TGTGCCAGCAGTGGTACCGAGGTGGAGGGCGCCGGGGAGCTGTTTTTT. The complete variable domain, with remaining parts taken from reference TRBV25-1 and TRBJ2-2, reads EADIYQTPRYLVIGTGKKITLECSQTMGHDKMYWYQQDPGMELHLIHYSYGVNSTEKGDLSSESTVSRIRTEHFPLTLESARPSHTSQYLCASSGTEVEGAGELFFGEGSRLTVL.

This rearrangement joins TRBV27 to TRBJ1-2; D may be TRBD1 (5 bases). The germline V gene encodes CDR1 MNHEY and CDR2 SMNVEV (reference sequence). Trimming shortened V by 4 bases and J by 6 bases, and 12 bases separated the two germline ends. The CDR3 has 13 amino acids. The CDR3 loop is CASSSRVGDGYTF. The CDR3 DNA reads as TGTGCCAGCAGTTCCAGGGTGGGGGATGGCTACACCTTC.

The CDR3 region is CASIQLSTSGIEVQETQYF. CDR3 sequence (DNA): TGTGCCAGCATCCAGCTTAGTACTAGCGGGATAGAGGTACAAGAGACCCAGTACTTC. The chain recombines TRBV7-6 with TRBJ2-5, with TRBD2 matching 10 bases. Germline values: CDR1 SGHVS, CDR2 FNYEAQ. V lost 7 bases and J lost 2; bases outside the gene matches: 19. This CDR3 comprises 19 residues.

The chain couples TRBV9 to TRBJ2-6, with D unresolved. Germline V gene sequence: CDR1 SGDLS, CDR2 YYNGEE. Trimming took off 3 bases at V and 0 bases at J, with 10 bases between the two ends. CDR3 size: 16 residues. Here the CDR3 DNA reads TGTGCCAGCAGCGCAGAACAGAGCTCTGGGGCCAACGTCCTGACTTTC. Its protein product is CASSAEQSSGANVLTF.

A single count supports this clone. The chain recombines TRBV19 with TRBJ1-2; TRBD1 might be the D (6 bases). Germline V gives CDR1 LNHDA, CDR2 SQIVND (reference sequence). Trimming cost V 5 bases and J 1 base, with 11 bases left between them. This CDR3 comprises 14 residues. CDR3 sequence reads: CASSLGHFNYGYTF. The CDR3 nucleotides read TGTGCCAGTAGTTTGGGACATTTTAACTATGGCTACACCTTC.

V usage is TRBV19 and J usage is TRBJ2-5, with TRBD2 matching over 14 bases. J gave up 4 bases and V 6 bases, and 10 bases lay outside the gene matches. Germline CDR1 is LNHDA and CDR2 is SQIVND (reference sequence). The CDR3 covers 17 residues. CDR3 loop: CASSSPGTSGGIETQYF. The DNA of the CDR3 is TGTGCCAGTAGCTCTCCAGGGACTAGCGGGGGTATAGAGACCCAGTACTTC. Based on the CDR3 plus reference TRBV19 and TRBJ2-5, the full variable domain is DGGITQSPKYLFRKEGQNVTLSCEQNLNHDAMYWYRQDPGQGLRLIYYSQIVNDFQKGDIAEGYSVSREKKESFPLTVTSAQKNPTAFYLCASSSPGTSGGIETQYFGPGTRLLVL.

The V gene is TRBV6-1, the J gene TRBJ2-1, with D unclear. Deletions cut 5 bases from V and 0 bases from J, with 11 bases between. Germline CDR1 reads MNHNS; CDR2 reads SASEGT. The CDR3 length is 15 residues. The CDR3 DNA sequence: TGTGCCAGCAGTCCCGACTGGAGCTCCTACAATGAGCAGTTCTTC. Its protein is CASSPDWSSYNEQFF.

The chain joins TRBV4-1 to TRBJ2-1; 7 nucleotides agree with TRBD2. There are 15 residues in the CDR3. J lost 0 bases, V lost 2 bases, and 1 base had no gene match. Germline lookup yields CDR1 MGHRA and CDR2 YSYEKL. The CDR3 bases are TGCGCCAGCAGCCAATGGGAGGGCTCCTACAATGAGCAGTTCTTC. Protein sequence: CASSQWEGSYNEQFF.

The rearrangement uses TRBV10-2 and TRBJ2-1; 10 bases match TRBD2. Per germline, CDR1 WSHSY and CDR2 SAAADI. V lost 5 bases to trimming and J lost 10 bases; unmatched junction nucleotides: 11. This CDR3 region has 15 residues. The CDR3 bases are TGCGCCAGCAGTTCTGTGGCTAGCGGGAGTGCGGAGCAGTTCTTC. Its protein product is CASSSVASGSAEQFF.

The chain carries TRBV28 and TRBJ2-3; D is unclear. V shed 10 bases and J shed 0 bases, with 2 bases lying between them. Germline V lookup: CDR1 MDHEN, CDR2 SYDVKM. The CDR3 has 10 residues. The CDR3 DNA is TGTGCCACAAGCACAGATACGCAGTATTTT. Translating it yields CATSTDTQYF. The whole variable domain, filled in from reference TRBV28 and TRBJ2-3, reads DVKVTQSSRYLVKRTGEKVFLECVQDMDHENMFWYRQDPGLGLRLIYFSYDVKMKEKGDIPEGYSVSREKKERFSLILESASTNQTSMYLCATSTDTQYFGPGTRLTVL.

The V gene is TRBV9, the J gene TRBJ2-6; 9 nucleotides align to TRBD2. The CDR3 spans 17 residues. Trimming cost V 4 bases and J 0 bases; bases outside gene matches: 5. CDR1 and CDR2 (germline): SGDLS, YYNGEE. CDR3 amino acids: CASSSIAGASGANVLTF. As DNA, the CDR3 is TGTGCCAGCAGCTCAATAGCGGGAGCCTCTGGGGCCAACGTCCTGACTTTC.

This clone appeared once. This chain uses TRBV5-4 with TRBJ2-7, with D maybe TRBD2 (5 bases). V shed 4 bases and J shed 6 bases, with 17 bases lying between them. Germline V gene data show CDR1 as SGHNT and CDR2 as YYREEE (reference sequence). The CDR3 consists of 14 residues. The CDR3 coding sequence is TGTGCCAGCAGCCAAGACTACCTTCCTGGCGAGCAGTACTTC. Amino acid sequence: CASSQDYLPGEQYF.

The CDR3 region has the DNA TGTGCCAGCAGCAAACCCGGCGGGGATGAAAAACTGTTTTTT. This translates into CASSKPGGDEKLFF. The V call is TRBV7-9, the J call TRBJ1-4; no reliable D call. The V gene lost 5 bases and the J gene lost 6 bases, with 13 bases spanning the gap. Germline V lookup: CDR1 SEHNR, CDR2 FQNEAQ (reference sequence). The CDR3 runs to 14 residues. Using reference TRBV7-9 and TRBJ1-4 for the parts outside the CDR3, the full variable domain is DTGVSQNPRHKITKRGQNVTFRCDPISEHNRLYWYRQTLGQGPEFLTYFQNEAQLEKSRLLSDRFSAERPKGSFSTLEIQRTEQGDSAMYLCASSKPGGDEKLFFGSGTQLSVL.

CDR3 sequence reads: CASSPRQGGYNEQFF. As DNA, the CDR3 is TGTGCCAGCAGCCCCAGACAGGGAGGATACAATGAGCAGTTCTTC. The gene calls are TRBV5-5 and TRBJ2-1; D possibly corresponds to TRBD1 (7 bases). The CDR3 extends over 15 amino acids. The V end was cut by 4 bases, the J end by 4 bases, with 15 bases between. CDR1 and CDR2 from the germline V gene are SGHKS and YYEKEE (reference sequence).

The chain couples TRBV7-9 to TRBJ2-2, with D perhaps matching TRBD2 (6 bases). Germline V gives CDR1 SEHNR, CDR2 FQNEAQ (reference sequence). V lost 1 base and J 3 bases, leaving 15 bases between the germline ends. The CDR3 totals 17 residues. CDR3 sequence (DNA): TGTGCCAGCAGCTTAGGATACGGGGGTTCGGACACCGGGGAGCTGTTTTTT. Translated, it gives CASSLGYGGSDTGELFF.

J is TRBJ2-1 and V is TRBV27; no clear D gene. In germline, CDR1 is MNHEY, CDR2 SMNVEV (reference sequence). The CDR3 spans 15 residues. Trimming pared 6 bases from V and 2 bases from J, leaving 14 bases between. The DNA for the CDR3 is TGTGCCAGCAGAGCCAATAGCTGGACCTACAATGAGCAGTTCTTC. It encodes CASRANSWTYNEQFF.

Turning to this clone: A read error may explain this, as a much larger clone is one base away. V and J are TRBV6-4 and TRBJ2-3, with D unresolved. CDR1 is MRHNA and CDR2 is SNTAGT in the germline V gene. Trimming took off 0 bases at V and 1 base at J, with 5 bases between the two ends. This CDR3 is built from 14 residues. The CDR3 DNA is TGTGCCAGCAGTGACTCTAGAGGCACAGATACGCAGTATTTT. As protein: CASSDSRGTDTQYF.

The J gene is TRBJ1-1, the V gene TRBV5-6; 8 bases line up with TRBD1. Per the germline V gene, CDR1 is SGHDT and CDR2 is YYEEEE. The CDR3 has 14 residues. V dropped 0 bases and J dropped 7; count of bases not matched to a gene: 5. CDR3 region: CASSLARDRLEAFF. The CDR3 DNA reads as TGTGCCAGCAGCTTGGCCCGGGACAGGCTTGAAGCTTTCTTT. The whole variable domain, remainder taken from reference TRBV5-6 and TRBJ1-1, is DAGVTQSPTHLIKTRGQQVTLRCSPKSGHDTVSWYQQALGQGPQFIFQYYEEEERQRGNFPDRFSGHQFPNYSSELNVNALLLGDSALYLCASSLARDRLEAFFGQGTRLTVV.